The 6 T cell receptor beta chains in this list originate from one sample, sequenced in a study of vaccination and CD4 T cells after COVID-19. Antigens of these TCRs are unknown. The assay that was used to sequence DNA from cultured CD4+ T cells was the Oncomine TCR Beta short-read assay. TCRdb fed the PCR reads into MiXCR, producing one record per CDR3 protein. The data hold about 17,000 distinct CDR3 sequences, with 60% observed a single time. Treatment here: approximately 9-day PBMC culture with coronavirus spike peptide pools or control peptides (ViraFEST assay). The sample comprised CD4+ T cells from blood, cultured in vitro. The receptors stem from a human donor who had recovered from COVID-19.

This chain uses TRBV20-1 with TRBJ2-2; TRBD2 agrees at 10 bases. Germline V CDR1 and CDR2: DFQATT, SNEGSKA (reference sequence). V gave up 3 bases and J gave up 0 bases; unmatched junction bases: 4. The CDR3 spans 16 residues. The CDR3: CSARGGLAANTGELFF. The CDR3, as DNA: TGCAGTGCTAGGGGAGGACTAGCGGCGAACACCGGGGAGCTGTTTTTT.

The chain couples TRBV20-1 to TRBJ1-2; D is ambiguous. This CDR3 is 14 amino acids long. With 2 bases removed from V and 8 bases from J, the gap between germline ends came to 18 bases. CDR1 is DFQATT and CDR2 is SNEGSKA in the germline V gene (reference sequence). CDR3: CSARSGSGVGGYTF. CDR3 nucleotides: TGCAGTGCTAGATCTGGCAGTGGGGTGGGGGGCTACACCTTC.

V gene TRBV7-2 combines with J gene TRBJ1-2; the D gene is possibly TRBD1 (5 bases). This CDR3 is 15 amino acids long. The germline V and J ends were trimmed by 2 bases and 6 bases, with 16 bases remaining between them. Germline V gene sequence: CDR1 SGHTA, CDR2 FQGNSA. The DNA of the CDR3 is TGTGCCAGCAGCTTACGGTCCGAGACAGTGGATGGCTACACCTTC. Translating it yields CASSLRSETVDGYTF.

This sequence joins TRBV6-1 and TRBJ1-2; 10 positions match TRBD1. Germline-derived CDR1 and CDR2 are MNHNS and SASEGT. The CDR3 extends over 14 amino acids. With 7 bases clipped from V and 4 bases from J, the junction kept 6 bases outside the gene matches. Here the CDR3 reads CASKGTGEGYGYTF. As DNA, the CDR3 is TGTGCCAGCAAAGGGACAGGGGAGGGCTATGGCTACACCTTC.

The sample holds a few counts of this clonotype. The DNA for the CDR3 is TGCAGTGCTAGCAGGACGGGTGACACTGAAGCTTTCTTT. This sequence encodes CSASRTGDTEAFF. The chain combines TRBV20-1 with TRBJ1-1; D ambiguous. Germline values: CDR1 DFQATT, CDR2 SNEGSKA (reference sequence). The CDR3 loop spans 13 amino acids. Trimming removed 3 bases from V and 3 bases from J, with 11 bases in between.

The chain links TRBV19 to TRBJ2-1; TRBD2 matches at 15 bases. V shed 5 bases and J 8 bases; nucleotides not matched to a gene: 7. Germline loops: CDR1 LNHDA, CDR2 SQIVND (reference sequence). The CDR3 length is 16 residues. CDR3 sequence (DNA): TGTGCCAGTAGTCTGGGACTAGCGGGAGGTTTTGATGAGCAGTTCTTC. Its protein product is CASSLGLAGGFDEQFF.